This T cell receptor (beta chain) was recorded in a study of T cell repertoires in cytomegalovirus infection. Broader study findings: The cumulative frequency of public TCR beta families distinguished individuals who carried CMV together with the relevant HLA. The ex vivo response showed dominance by HLA-C-restricted CMV-specific TCR beta clonotypes.

CDR1 and CDR2 (germline): MDHEN, SYDVKM. The CDR3 totals 13 residues. V was pared by 7 bases and J by 7 bases, with 13 bases between. TCRdb re-called the reads with MiXCR, one entry per CDR3 protein. Among under 350,000 distinct CDR3 sequences, around 10% were seen once, and the ten largest hold 2% to 3%. This clonotype was found many times. Its antigen is not identified. Sequenced material: PBMCs. The rearrangement links TRBV28 to TRBJ1-4, with D unresolved. This TCR derives from a human donor in good health (CMV status not recorded). Some clones in this sample may be carry-over from other donors' samples. In nucleotides, the CDR3 is TGTGCCAGCACTCCCGGCGGCCTTGAAAAACTGTTTTTT. Protein sequence: CASTPGGLEKLFF.